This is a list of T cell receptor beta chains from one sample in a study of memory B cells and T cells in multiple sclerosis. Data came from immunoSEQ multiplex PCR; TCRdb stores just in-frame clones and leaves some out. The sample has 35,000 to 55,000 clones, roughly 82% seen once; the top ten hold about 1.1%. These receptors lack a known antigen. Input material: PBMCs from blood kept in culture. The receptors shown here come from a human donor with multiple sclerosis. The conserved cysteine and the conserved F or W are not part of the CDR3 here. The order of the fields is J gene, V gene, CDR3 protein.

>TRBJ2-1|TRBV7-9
ASSYVELAGNEQF
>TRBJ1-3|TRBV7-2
ASSLDGSGNTIY
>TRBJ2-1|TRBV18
ASSPPDLIGSGGKSSYNEQF
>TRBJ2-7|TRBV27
ASSLGPTYEQY
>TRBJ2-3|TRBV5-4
ASSLGGTGYTDTQY
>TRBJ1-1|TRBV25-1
ASSRSSVSEAF
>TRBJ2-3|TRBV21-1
ASSKAPGDCTDTQY
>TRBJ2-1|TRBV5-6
ASSLGGRNSYNEQF
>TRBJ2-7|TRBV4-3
ASSQESGRGYEQY
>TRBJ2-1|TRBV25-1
ASSEYLGRAAAEQF
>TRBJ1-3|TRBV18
ASSPGQYSGNTIY
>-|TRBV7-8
ASSLERTESSYEQY
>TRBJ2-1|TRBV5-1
ASNTFGGADNEQF
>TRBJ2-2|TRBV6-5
ASRTSRDFGELF
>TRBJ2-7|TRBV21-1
ASSAGVGVLASEQY
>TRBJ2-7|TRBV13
ASSFRSYEQY
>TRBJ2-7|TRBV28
ASSTLDRGGEQY
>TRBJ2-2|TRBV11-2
ASNPYERGSAGELF
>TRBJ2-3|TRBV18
ASSPIVIATDTQY
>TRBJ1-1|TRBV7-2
ASSFVASDTEAF
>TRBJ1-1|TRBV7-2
ASSLSPNHDRAF
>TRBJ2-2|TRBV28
ASSTLVTGELF
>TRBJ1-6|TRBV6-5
AARGSYNSPLH
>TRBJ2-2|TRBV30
ARTSGGNTGELF
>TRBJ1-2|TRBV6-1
ASSRTGYGYT
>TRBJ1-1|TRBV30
AWSVKTEAF
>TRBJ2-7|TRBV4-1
ASSQSRQSSYEQY
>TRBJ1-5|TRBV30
AWGEGGVQPQH
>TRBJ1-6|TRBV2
ASRSDSPLR
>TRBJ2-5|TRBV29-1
SVEGQTEETQY
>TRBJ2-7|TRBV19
ASRAGTASFYEQY
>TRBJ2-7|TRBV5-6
ASSLESSGGPLGEQY
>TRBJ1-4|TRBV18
ASSPQGNPNEKLF
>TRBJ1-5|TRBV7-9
ASSQLGGGQPQH
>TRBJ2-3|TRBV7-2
ASSLGYGTDTQY
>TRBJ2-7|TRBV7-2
ASSFIQASYEQY
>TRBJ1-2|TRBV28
ASTPRGKRYGYT
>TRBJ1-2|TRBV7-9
ASSYQTGRYNYGYT
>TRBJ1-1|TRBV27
ASSFSKTRTEAF
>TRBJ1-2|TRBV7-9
ASSHTGSASGGYT
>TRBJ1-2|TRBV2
ARQPRGEGYT
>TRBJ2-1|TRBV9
ASSGYASGVDEQF
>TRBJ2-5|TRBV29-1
SVFGLRDYQETQY
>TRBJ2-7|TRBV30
AWSVEGSGVQY
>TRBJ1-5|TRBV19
ASSISGENQPQH
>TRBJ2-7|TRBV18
ASTPGGQIFSYEQY
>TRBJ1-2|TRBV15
ATSRDPLPDGYT
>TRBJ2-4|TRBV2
ARDRRKNIQY
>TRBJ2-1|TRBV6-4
ASKSLSSSDEQF
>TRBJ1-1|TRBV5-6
ASSPGTTGPTEAF
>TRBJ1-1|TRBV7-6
ASSLTGGMAEAF
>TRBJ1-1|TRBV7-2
ASSLGGETEAF
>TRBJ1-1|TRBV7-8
ASSPMADGFGDTEAF
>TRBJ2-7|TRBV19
ASSTYGTAYEQY
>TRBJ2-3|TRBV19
ASSPSEGTDTQY
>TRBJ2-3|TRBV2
ASTWKTDTQY
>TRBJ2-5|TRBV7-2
ASSLSLGETQY